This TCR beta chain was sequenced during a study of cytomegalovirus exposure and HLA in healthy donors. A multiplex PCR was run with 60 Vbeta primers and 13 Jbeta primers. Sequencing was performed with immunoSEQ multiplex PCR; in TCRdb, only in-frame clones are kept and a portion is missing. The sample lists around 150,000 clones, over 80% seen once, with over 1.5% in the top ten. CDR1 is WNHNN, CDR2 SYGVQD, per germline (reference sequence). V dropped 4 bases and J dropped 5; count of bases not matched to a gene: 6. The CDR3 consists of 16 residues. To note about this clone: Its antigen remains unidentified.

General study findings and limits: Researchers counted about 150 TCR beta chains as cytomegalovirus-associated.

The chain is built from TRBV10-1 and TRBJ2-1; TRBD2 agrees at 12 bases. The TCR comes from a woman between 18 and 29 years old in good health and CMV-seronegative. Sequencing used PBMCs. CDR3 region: CASSAGASGGDNEQFF. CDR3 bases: TGCGCCAGCAGTGCAGGGGCTAGCGGGGGGGACAATGAGCAGTTCTTC.